One and the same sample provided the 7 T cell receptor beta chains below, sequenced in a study of blood T cell repertoires in COVID-19 (dated by TCRdb to the early 2020s). The method was the immunoSEQ multiplex PCR assay. TCRdb holds this immuneACCESS table with in-frame rearrangements only. Some clones are missing; in checked studies, unresolved V genes explain under half, and the rest has no known cause. This sample holds 200,000 to 300,000 clones; around 86% were observed only once. The top ten hold under 3% of the sample. The specimen sequenced was PBMCs or T cells enriched from blood (not recorded which). These receptors all come from a young woman who had recovered from COVID-19.

The genes are TRBV11-3 and TRBJ2-1, with D perhaps matching TRBD2 (6 bases). The CDR3 consists of 17 residues. Trimming removed 0 bases at V and 0 bases at J, with 12 bases between. Germline CDR1 and CDR2: SGHNT and YENEEA. CDR3 bases: TGTGCCAGCAGCTTAGATAGTACGGGGGTCTCCTACAATGAGCAGTTCTTC. It translates to CASSLDSTGVSYNEQFF.

J is TRBJ1-2 and V is TRBV5-4, with 8 nucleotides matching TRBD1. The germline gives CDR1 SGHNT, CDR2 YYREEE (reference sequence). The CDR3 loop spans 13 amino acids. The V and J ends lost 1 base and 8 bases, in that order; junction bases with no gene match: 4. Here the CDR3 DNA reads TGTGCCAGCAGCTTGTTGACAGGGGACGGCTACACCTTC. It translates to CASSLLTGDGYTF.

The genes are TRBV15 and TRBJ1-4, with a possible D match to TRBD1 (6 bases). Germline lookup yields CDR1 LNHNV and CDR2 YYDKDF (reference sequence). V was trimmed by 1 base and J by 8 bases, leaving 14 bases between them. The CDR3 is 15 amino acids. The chain's CDR3 is CATSRARPGEEKLFF. The DNA for the CDR3 is TGTGCCACCAGCAGAGCTAGGCCAGGGGAGGAAAAACTGTTTTTT.

The rearrangement links TRBV28 to TRBJ1-1; D is uncertain. The germline V gene has CDR1 MDHEN and CDR2 SYDVKM. Trimming took off 5 bases at V and 0 bases at J, with 10 bases between the two ends. The CDR3 sequence is 14 residues long. The CDR3 is CASSPTSMNTEAFF. The CDR3 nucleotides read TGTGCCAGCAGTCCGACAAGTATGAACACTGAAGCTTTCTTT.

The chain is built from TRBV7-9 and TRBJ1-3; D is possibly TRBD1 (5 bases). The CDR3 is made up of 15 amino acids. CDR1 and CDR2 from the germline V gene are SEHNR and FQNEAQ (reference sequence). V lost 2 bases to trimming and J lost 1 base, with 9 bases between them. CDR3 in DNA: TGTGCCAGCAGCTTACCGGGGGTATCTGGAAACACCATATATTTT. It translates to CASSLPGVSGNTIYF.

This clone was found a few times. The CDR3 sequence is CASSLGMTASSYEQYF. The CDR3 DNA is TGTGCCAGCAGCTTGGGAATGACAGCGAGCTCCTACGAGCAGTACTTC. This sequence joins TRBV5-6 and TRBJ2-7, with D possibly matching TRBD1 (5 bases). Germline-derived CDR1 and CDR2 are SGHDT and YYEEEE. V lost 0 bases to trimming and J lost 0 bases, with 13 bases between them. The CDR3 runs to 16 residues. The full variable domain, in which reference TRBV5-6 and TRBJ2-7 provide the parts outside the CDR3, is DAGVTQSPTHLIKTRGQQVTLRCSPKSGHDTVSWYQQALGQGPQFIFQYYEEEERQRGNFPDRFSGHQFPNYSSELNVNALLLGDSALYLCASSLGMTASSYEQYFGPGTRLTVT.

Only one count was recorded for this clone. This chain connects TRBV6-1 to TRBJ2-2, with D unclear. CDR3 length: 16 amino acids. The ends were cut back, 2 bases at V and 1 base at J, with 11 bases in the middle. Looked up from germline, CDR1 is MNHNS and CDR2 is SASEGT. The CDR3 bases are TGTGCCAGCAGTGAATACGAGAGTCAGAACACCGGGGAGCTGTTTTTT. Amino acid sequence: CASSEYESQNTGELFF.